Sequencing of this T cell receptor (beta chain) was carried out in a study of beta chain features in type 1 diabetes. The CDR3 length is 17 residues. Germline CDR1 LGHNA, CDR2 YNFKEQ. Trimming cost V 0 bases and J 3 bases; bases outside gene matches: 8. Every single donor gave one heparinised blood draw, and these averaged approximately 110 mL. Expressed TCRB transcripts were sequenced after all isolated RNA was converted to cDNA. Clones were sequenced by immunoSEQ multiplex PCR, and TCRdb holds only the in-frame ones, with some missing. Of 850,000 to 900,000 clones detected, roughly a sixth appear once; the ten largest clones hold around 0.02%.

The material sequenced was naive CD4+ T cells from blood. V and J are TRBV4-2 and TRBJ2-3, with TRBD1 matching over 8 bases. The receptor comes from a woman in her late teens or twenties in good health. CDR3 DNA: TGTGCCAGCAGCCAAGAGAATCGACAGGGGCTGACAGATACGCAGTATTTT. Its protein is CASSQENRQGLTDTQYF.